This T cell receptor (beta chain) was sequenced during a study of monozygotic twins with cystic fibrosis. Overall study context: Roughly 3 micrograms of fragmented DNA underwent about 14 PCR cycles for library preparation.

Study-level results: Unrelated CF individuals shared fewer identical clonotypes than monozygotic CF twins. The repertoire was suggested to be naive-dominated, clonality median about 0.01.

Worth noting for this clone: Antigen unknown.

Generated by immunoSEQ multiplex PCR, the TCRdb table keeps only in-frame clones and is missing some. The sample consists of 30,000 to 35,000 clones, over 60% of them appearing once. V was shortened by 5 bases and J by 1 base, with 12 bases between the two germline ends. Germline V gives CDR1 SEHNR, CDR2 FQNEAQ (reference sequence). This CDR3 is 14 amino acids long. The clonotype comes from a girl aged 10 to 17 with cystic fibrosis. V gene TRBV7-9 combines with J gene TRBJ2-7; a weak D match, TRBD2 (6 bases). Material for sequencing was blood. CDR3 loop: CASSTRTTSYEQYF. The CDR3 bases are TGTGCCAGCAGCACCCGGACTACATCCTACGAGCAGTACTTC.